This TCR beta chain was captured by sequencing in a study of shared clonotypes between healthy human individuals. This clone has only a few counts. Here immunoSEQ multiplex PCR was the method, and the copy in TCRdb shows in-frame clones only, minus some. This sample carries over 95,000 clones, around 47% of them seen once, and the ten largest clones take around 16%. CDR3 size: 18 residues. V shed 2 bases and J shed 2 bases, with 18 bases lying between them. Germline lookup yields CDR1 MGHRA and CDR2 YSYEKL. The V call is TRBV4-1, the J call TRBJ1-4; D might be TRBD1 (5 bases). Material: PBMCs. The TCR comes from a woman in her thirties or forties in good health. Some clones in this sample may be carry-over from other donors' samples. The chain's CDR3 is CASSQPRWGGVTNEKLFF. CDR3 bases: TGCGCCAGCAGCCAACCCCGTTGGGGGGGTGTTACTAATGAAAAACTGTTTTTT.